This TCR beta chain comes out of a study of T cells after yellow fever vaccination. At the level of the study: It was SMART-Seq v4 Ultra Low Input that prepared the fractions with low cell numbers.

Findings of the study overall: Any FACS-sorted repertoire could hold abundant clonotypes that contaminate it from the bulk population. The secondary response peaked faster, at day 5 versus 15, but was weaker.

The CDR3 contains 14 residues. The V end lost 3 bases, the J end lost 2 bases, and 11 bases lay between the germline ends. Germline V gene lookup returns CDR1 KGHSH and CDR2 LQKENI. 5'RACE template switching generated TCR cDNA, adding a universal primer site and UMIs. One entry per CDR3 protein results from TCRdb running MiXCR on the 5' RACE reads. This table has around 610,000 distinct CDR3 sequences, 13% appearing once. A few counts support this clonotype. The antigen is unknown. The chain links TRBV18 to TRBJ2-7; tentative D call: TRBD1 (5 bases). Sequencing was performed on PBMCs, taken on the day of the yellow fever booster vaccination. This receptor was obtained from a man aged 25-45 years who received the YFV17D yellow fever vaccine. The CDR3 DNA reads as TGTGCCAGCTCACCTCAGGACAAAGCCTACGAGCAGTACTTC. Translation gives CASSPQDKAYEQYF.